These 25 T cell receptor beta chains were sequenced from one sample in a study of shared clonotypes between healthy human individuals. This table comes from immunoSEQ multiplex PCR, and its TCRdb copy is limited to in-frame clones, with some not included. The sample consists of roughly 1,500,000 clones, roughly 98.5% of them appearing once. Sequencing was done on a sample of naive CD4+ T cells sorted from blood. Subset described: CD45RA+ positively selected. All receptors derive from a man aged 25 to 45 in good health.

This chain uses TRBV18 with TRBJ1-1; D is undetermined. Germline V gene data show CDR1 as KGHSH and CDR2 as LQKENI. Trimming cost V 2 bases and J 1 base, with 5 bases left between them. The CDR3 spans 13 residues. The CDR3 region is CASSPASNTEAFF. Written as DNA, the CDR3 is TGTGCCAGCTCACCAGCTTCGAACACTGAAGCTTTCTTT.

The chain links TRBV5-1 to TRBJ2-5, with 9 bases fitting TRBD2. Germline CDR1 reads SGHRS; CDR2 reads YFSETQ. The CDR3 loop spans 15 amino acids. V was pared by 1 base and J by 3 bases, with 4 bases of the junction left unmatched. The CDR3: CASSLYRGREETQYF. For the CDR3, the DNA is TGCGCCAGCAGCTTGTACCGCGGGAGGGAAGAGACCCAGTACTTC. The full variable domain, completed using reference TRBV5-1 and TRBJ2-5, is KAGVTQTPRYLIKTRGQQVTLSCSPISGHRSVSWYQQTPGQGLQFLFEYFSETQRNKGNFPGRFSGRQFSNSRSEMNVSTLELGDSALYLCASSLYRGREETQYFGPGTRLLVL.

This clone appeared a single time. This rearrangement joins TRBV6-5 to TRBJ2-1, with D uncertain. Deletions cut 8 bases from V and 1 base from J, with 6 bases between. CDR3 length: 12 amino acids. Germline CDR1 reads MNHEY; CDR2 reads SVGAGI. Here the CDR3 reads CASGRSYNEQFF. CDR3 coding DNA: TGTGCCAGCGGGCGTTCCTACAATGAGCAGTTCTTC.

The chain has TRBV18 and TRBJ2-1; 10 bases map to TRBD2. The CDR3 consists of 19 residues. Germline V CDR1 and CDR2: KGHSH, LQKENI. V shed 1 base and J 2 bases; nucleotides not matched to a gene: 11. As DNA, the CDR3 is TGTGCCAGCTCACCACGAGCGGGAGGGCTTTCCGAGCCCTACAATGAGCAGTTCTTC. Translating it yields CASSPRAGGLSEPYNEQFF.

V and J are TRBV5-1 and TRBJ2-5, with TRBD2 matching over 12 bases. CDR3 length equals 16 residues. Germline CDR1 is SGHRS and CDR2 is YFSETQ. The junction had 5 bases not matched to a gene; V was cut back by 0 bases and J by 5 bases. The CDR3: CASSLGTSGAGETQYF. Written as DNA, the CDR3 is TGCGCCAGCAGCTTGGGGACTAGCGGGGCGGGGGAGACCCAGTACTTC.

The genes are TRBV2 and TRBJ2-2, with D hard to call. This CDR3 spans 15 amino acids. Trimming removed 3 bases at V and 4 bases at J, with 12 bases between. Germline values: CDR1 SNHLY, CDR2 FYNNEI. The CDR3 sequence: CASSDLGLGTGELFF. As DNA, the CDR3 is TGTGCCAGCAGTGATTTGGGTCTTGGCACCGGGGAGCTGTTTTTT.

This chain joins TRBV6-6 and TRBJ2-2; D call uncertain. The CDR3 runs to 13 residues. V dropped 5 bases and J dropped 8 bases, with 12 bases sitting between them. Germline values: CDR1 MNHNY, CDR2 SVGAGI (reference sequence). CDR3 residues: CASSTSGRGELFF. The CDR3 DNA reads as TGTGCCAGCAGTACATCCGGTCGAGGGGAGCTGTTTTTT.

This clone was recorded only once. V and J are TRBV4-1 and TRBJ2-5, with 11 nucleotides matching TRBD2. J lost 5 bases, V lost 2 bases, and 4 bases had no gene match. Germline values: CDR1 MGHRA, CDR2 YSYEKL. CDR3 size: 15 residues. CDR3 loop: CASSQRLAGLETQYF. The CDR3 DNA follows: TGCGCCAGCAGCCAACGACTAGCGGGATTGGAGACCCAGTACTTC.

The chain combines TRBV5-5 with TRBJ2-1; possible D gene TRBD2, 6 bases. The V gene's germline CDR1 is SGHKS and CDR2 YYEKEE (reference sequence). Trimming shortened V by 5 bases and J by 5 bases, and 17 bases separated the two germline ends. The CDR3 is 15 residues long. The CDR3 bases are TGTGCCAGCAGACCCGGGACTGGGAATCACAATGAGCAGTTCTTC. This translates into CASRPGTGNHNEQFF.

This chain joins TRBV19 and TRBJ2-2, with 7 bases that match TRBD2. Looked up from germline, CDR1 is LNHDA and CDR2 is SQIVND (reference sequence). V gave up 5 bases and J gave up 5 bases; unmatched junction bases: 5. The CDR3 is 14 amino acids. The CDR3 bases are TGTGCCAGTAGTGCGGGGGTAGGGACCGGGGAGCTGTTTTTT. It yields the protein CASSAGVGTGELFF.

The V call is TRBV7-9, the J call TRBJ2-7, with 11 bases lining up with TRBD2. In germline, CDR1 is SEHNR, CDR2 FQNEAQ (reference sequence). The CDR3 is 17 residues long. Unmatched junction bases numbered 11, after V lost 4 bases and J lost 3 bases. The CDR3 loop reads CASSSRNSGRAGYEQYF. DNA of the CDR3: TGTGCCAGCAGCTCGAGGAATAGCGGGAGGGCTGGCTACGAGCAGTACTTC.

V and J are TRBV29-1 and TRBJ1-2, with no clear D. The CDR3 runs 12 residues. V lost 7 bases, J lost 7 bases, and 16 bases lay in between. Germline-derived CDR1 and CDR2 are SQVTM and ANQGSEA. The CDR3 here is CSAAESPGGYTF. Here the CDR3 DNA reads TGCAGCGCGGCAGAGTCGCCGGGTGGCTACACCTTC.

The genes are TRBV10-2 and TRBJ2-1, with TRBD2 as a possible D gene (6 bases). Germline assignment: CDR1 WSHSY and CDR2 SAAADI. The CDR3 covers 16 residues. V gave up 6 bases and J gave up 0 bases, with 15 bases separating them. The CDR3 DNA follows: TGCGCCAGCAGGGCCTCCGGAGGGAGCTCCTACAATGAGCAGTTCTTC. Its protein is CASRASGGSSYNEQFF.

The chain is built from TRBV7-6 and TRBJ2-1, with D perhaps assigned TRBD1 or TRBD2 (5 bases each). The CDR3 has 16 amino acids. Germline V gene data show CDR1 as SGHVS and CDR2 as FNYEAQ. The V end was cut by 1 base, the J end by 3 bases, with 13 bases between. In DNA, the CDR3 is TGTGCCAGCAGCTTAGGATGGGACCGATACTACAATGAGCAGTTCTTC. Encoded protein: CASSLGWDRYYNEQFF.

The chain joins TRBV28 to TRBJ2-7; 9 bases line up with TRBD2. The CDR3 has 15 residues. Per the germline V gene, CDR1 is MDHEN and CDR2 is SYDVKM. Trimming removed 4 bases from V and 1 base from J; junction bases left unmatched: 5. The CDR3 here is CASSSWLAGSYEQYF. The CDR3 region has the DNA TGTGCCAGCAGTTCCTGGCTAGCGGGATCCTACGAGCAGTACTTC.

The gene calls are TRBV5-1 and TRBJ2-5, with 8 nucleotides matching TRBD2. Germline CDR1 SGHRS, CDR2 YFSETQ. Trimming took 4 bases from V and 1 from J; bases not matched to a gene: 9. The CDR3 length is 16 residues. CDR3 in DNA: TGCGCCAGCAGCCCTGGACTAGCTTTTCGCCAAGAGACCCAGTACTTC. This encodes CASSPGLAFRQETQYF.

The rearrangement joins TRBV5-1 to TRBJ2-7, with D perhaps matching TRBD2 (5 bases). Deletions cut 3 bases from V and 7 bases from J, with 11 bases between. Germline lookup yields CDR1 SGHRS and CDR2 YFSETQ. The CDR3 is made up of 12 amino acids. CDR3 residues: CASSSGSVEQYF. CDR3 in DNA: TGCGCCAGCAGCTCTGGTAGCGTAGAGCAGTACTTC.

CDR3 residues: CASSYSREYEQYF. The CDR3 DNA reads TGTGCCAGCAGTTACTCGCGGGAATACGAGCAGTACTTC. The chain recombines TRBV6-6 with TRBJ2-7; perhaps TRBD2 as D (6 bases). The germline CDR1 and CDR2 sequences are MNHNY and SVGAGI (reference sequence). This CDR3 region has 13 residues. V shed 0 bases and J shed 4 bases, with 7 bases lying between them.

V and J are TRBV6-1 and TRBJ2-5, with D possibly being TRBD2 (5 bases). The CDR3 sequence is 12 residues long. The V end lost 6 bases, the J end lost 7 bases, and 12 bases lay between the germline ends. Germline V lookup: CDR1 MNHNS, CDR2 SASEGT. The CDR3 nucleotides are TGTGCCAGCAGCCCGAGGGTGGGGACCCAGTACTTC. Translated: CASSPRVGTQYF.

J is TRBJ1-5 and V is TRBV5-8; no definite D call. Germline V gene lookup returns CDR1 SGHTS and CDR2 YDEGEE. Deletions cut 4 bases from V and 0 bases from J, with 11 bases between. The CDR3 has 15 amino acids. The CDR3 is CASSLRWGSNQPQHF. The CDR3, as DNA: TGTGCCAGCAGCCTCAGGTGGGGTAGCAATCAGCCCCAGCATTTT.

In the case of this clone: This may be a read error: a much more frequent sequence differs by one nucleotide. The sample holds other DNA sequences that translate to the same CDR3. The CDR3 protein is CASSLKETQYF. The CDR3 region has the DNA TGTGCCAGCTCACTAAAAGAGACCCAGTACTTC. This sequence joins TRBV18 and TRBJ2-5, with D unclear. There are 11 residues in the CDR3. The germline V gene has CDR1 KGHSH and CDR2 LQKENI. The ends were cut back, 4 bases at V and 3 bases at J, with 3 bases in the middle.

The V call is TRBV7-6, the J call TRBJ2-3; 7 bases are shared with TRBD1. V trimming: 0 bases; J trimming: 0 bases; junction bases outside the gene matches: 3. The CDR3 spans 16 residues. Looked up from germline, CDR1 is SGHVS and CDR2 is FNYEAQ. For the CDR3, the DNA is TGTGCCAGCAGCTTAGCGACAGGGTCTAGCACAGATACGCAGTATTTT. It yields the protein CASSLATGSSTDTQYF.

DNA of the CDR3: TGCGCCAGCAGCCCCCCGGGACAGGGATTGTACACCTTC. It specifies CASSPPGQGLYTF. This chain joins TRBV5-1 and TRBJ1-2; 9 positions match TRBD1. In germline, CDR1 is SGHRS, CDR2 YFSETQ. This CDR3 region has 13 residues. V dropped 4 bases and J dropped 11; count of bases not matched to a gene: 9.

This clone was detected once. Within the sample, other DNA sequences also encode this same CDR3. The CDR3 region has the DNA TGTGCCATCAGCCCAGGGAACACTGAAGCTTTCTTT. Protein product: CAISPGNTEAFF. This chain joins TRBV10-3 and TRBJ1-1; D call uncertain. CDR3 size: 12 residues. Germline CDR1 ENHRY, CDR2 SYGVKD. V shed 6 bases and J shed 1 base, with 6 bases lying between them.

The chain links TRBV7-6 to TRBJ2-3, with 14 bases aligning to TRBD2. Germline V gene sequence: CDR1 SGHVS, CDR2 FNYEAQ. CDR3 size: 16 residues. With V trimmed by 5 bases and J by 5 bases, 6 bases remained unmatched. CDR3 DNA: TGTGCCAGCAGCCAAGGACTAGCGGGAGGTGGAGATACGCAGTATTTT. Its protein product is CASSQGLAGGGDTQYF.